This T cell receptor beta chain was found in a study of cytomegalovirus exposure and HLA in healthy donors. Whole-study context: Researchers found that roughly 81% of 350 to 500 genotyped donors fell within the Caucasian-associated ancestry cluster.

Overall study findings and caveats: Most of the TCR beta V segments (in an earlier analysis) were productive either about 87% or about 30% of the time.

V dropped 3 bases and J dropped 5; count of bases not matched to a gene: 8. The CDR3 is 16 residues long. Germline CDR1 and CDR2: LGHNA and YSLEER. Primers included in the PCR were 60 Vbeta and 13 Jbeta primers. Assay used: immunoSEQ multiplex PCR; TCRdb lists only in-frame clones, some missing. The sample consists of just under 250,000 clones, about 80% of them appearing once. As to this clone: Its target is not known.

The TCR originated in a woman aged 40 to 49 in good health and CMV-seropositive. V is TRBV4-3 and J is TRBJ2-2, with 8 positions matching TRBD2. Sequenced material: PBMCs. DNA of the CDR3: TGCGCCAGCAGCCAGGGTAGCGGGGTGGGGACCGGGGAGCTGTTTTTT. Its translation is CASSQGSGVGTGELFF.